The 6 T cell receptor beta chains presented below share a single source sample, sequenced in a study of T cell responses to AZD1222 COVID-19 vaccine. Some clones are missing from TCRdb's copy, which holds only in-frame ones; the method was immunoSEQ multiplex PCR. The table includes 75,000 to 90,000 clones, around 80% detected once. The sequencing here drew on peripheral blood, taken on day 0 of AZD1222 vaccination. These receptors were collected from an adult in good health.

A few counts support this clone. The chain carries TRBV30 and TRBJ2-1; D might be TRBD1 (6 bases). Looked up from germline, CDR1 is GTSNPN and CDR2 is SVGIG (reference sequence). This CDR3 has 15 residues. V lost 8 bases and J 0 bases, leaving 17 bases between the germline ends. This chain's CDR3 is CATAPGTTSYNEQFF. The CDR3 nucleotides read TGTGCCACAGCCCCCGGGACAACCTCCTACAATGAGCAGTTCTTC.

V usage is TRBV27 and J usage is TRBJ2-1; unclear D gene. The CDR3 is 15 amino acids. Germline lookup yields CDR1 MNHEY and CDR2 SMNVEV (reference sequence). Trimming cost V 4 bases and J 0 bases, with 10 bases left between them. CDR3 residues: CASSSPLGSYNEQFF. The CDR3 coding sequence is TGTGCCAGCAGTTCCCCCTTGGGCTCCTACAATGAGCAGTTCTTC.

V is TRBV30 and J is TRBJ2-3; TRBD2 aligns across 10 bases. V was clipped by 0 bases and J by 5 bases; unmatched bases: 5. The CDR3 runs 15 residues. Germline V gives CDR1 GTSNPN, CDR2 SVGIG (reference sequence). CDR3 protein: CAWSVLASGRDTQYF. CDR3 nucleotide sequence: TGTGCCTGGAGTGTACTGGCTAGCGGGAGAGATACGCAGTATTTT.

As regards this clone: The sample has other DNA sequences that encode this CDR3 too. The chain uses TRBV10-3 and TRBJ1-1; possible D gene TRBD1, 5 bases. Looked up from germline, CDR1 is ENHRY and CDR2 is SYGVKD. CDR3 length: 13 amino acids. Trimming removed 5 bases at V and 1 base at J, with 8 bases between. The CDR3 protein is CAISPGQNTEAFF. As DNA, the CDR3 is TGTGCCATCAGTCCTGGACAGAACACTGAAGCTTTCTTT.

In its sample, this clone was seen a few times. CDR3: CASSLVPHTDTQYF. The CDR3 nucleotides are TGCGCCAGCAGCTTGGTCCCGCACACAGATACGCAGTATTTT. The chain has TRBV5-1 and TRBJ2-3; the D is unclear. The V and J ends lost 0 bases and 2 bases respectively, with 7 bases between them. There are 14 residues in the CDR3. CDR1 is SGHRS and CDR2 is YFSETQ in the germline V gene.

The chain has TRBV18 and TRBJ1-1; TRBD1 is a possible D gene (6 bases). Trimming removed 4 bases from V and 3 bases from J, with 9 bases in between. Germline assignment: CDR1 KGHSH and CDR2 LQKENI. This CDR3 comprises 13 residues. The CDR3 DNA follows: TGTGCCAGCTCACAGGGGGGAGACACTGAAGCTTTCTTT. Translation: CASSQGGDTEAFF.